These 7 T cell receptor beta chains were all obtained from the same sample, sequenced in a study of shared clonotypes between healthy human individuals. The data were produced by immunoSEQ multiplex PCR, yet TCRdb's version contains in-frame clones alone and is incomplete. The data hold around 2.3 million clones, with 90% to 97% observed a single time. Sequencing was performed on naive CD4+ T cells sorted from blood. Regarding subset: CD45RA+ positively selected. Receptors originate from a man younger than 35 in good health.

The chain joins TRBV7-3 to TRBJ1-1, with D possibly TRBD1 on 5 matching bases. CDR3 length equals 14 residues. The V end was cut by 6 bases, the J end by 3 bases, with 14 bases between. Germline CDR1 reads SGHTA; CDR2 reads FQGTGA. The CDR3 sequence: CASSPDRSDTEAFF. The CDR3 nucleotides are TGTGCCAGCAGTCCCGACAGATCAGACACTGAAGCTTTCTTT.

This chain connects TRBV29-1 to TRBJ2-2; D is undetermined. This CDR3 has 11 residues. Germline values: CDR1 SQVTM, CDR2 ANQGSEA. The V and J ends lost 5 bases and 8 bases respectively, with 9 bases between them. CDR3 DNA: TGCAGCGTTCAAGTCCCTGGGGAGCTGTTTTTT. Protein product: CSVQVPGELFF.

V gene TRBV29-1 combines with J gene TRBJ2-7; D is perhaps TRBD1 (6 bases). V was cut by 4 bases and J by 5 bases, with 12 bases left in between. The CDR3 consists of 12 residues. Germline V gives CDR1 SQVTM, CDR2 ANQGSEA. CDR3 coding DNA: TGCAGCGTTGGAACAGGGATTAACGAGCAGTACTTC. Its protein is CSVGTGINEQYF.

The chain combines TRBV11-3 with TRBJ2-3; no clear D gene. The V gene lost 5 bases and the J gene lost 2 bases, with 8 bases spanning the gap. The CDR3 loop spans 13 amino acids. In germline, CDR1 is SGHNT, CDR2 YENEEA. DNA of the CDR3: TGTGCCAGCAGCCCACAGCACACAGATACGCAGTATTTT. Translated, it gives CASSPQHTDTQYF. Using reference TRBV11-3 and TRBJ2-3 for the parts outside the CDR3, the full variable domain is EAGVVQSPRYKIIEKKQPVAFWCNPISGHNTLYWYLQNLGQGPELLIRYENEEAVDDSQLPKDRFSAERLKGVDSTLKIQPAELGDSAVYLCASSPQHTDTQYFGPGTRLTVL.

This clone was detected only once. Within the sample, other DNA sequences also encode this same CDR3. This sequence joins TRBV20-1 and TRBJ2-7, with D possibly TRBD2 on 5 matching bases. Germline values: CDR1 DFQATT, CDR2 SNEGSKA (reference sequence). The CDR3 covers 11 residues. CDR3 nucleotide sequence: TGCAGCGCCCGGGCCGGGAACGAGCAGTACTTC. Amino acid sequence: CSARAGNEQYF.

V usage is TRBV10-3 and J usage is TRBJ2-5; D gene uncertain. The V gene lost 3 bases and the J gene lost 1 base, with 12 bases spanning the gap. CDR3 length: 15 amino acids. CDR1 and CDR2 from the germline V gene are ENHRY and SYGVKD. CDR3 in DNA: TGTGCCATCAGTGACAATTTCGTCAGCCAAGAGACCCAGTACTTC. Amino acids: CAISDNFVSQETQYF.

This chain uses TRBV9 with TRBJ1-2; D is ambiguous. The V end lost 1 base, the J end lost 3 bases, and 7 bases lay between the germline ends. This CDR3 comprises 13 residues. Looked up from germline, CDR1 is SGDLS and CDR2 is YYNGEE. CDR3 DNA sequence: TGTGCCAGCAGCGTAAGAGTAGACTATGGCTACACCTTC. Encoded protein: CASSVRVDYGYTF.